A selection of T cell receptor beta chains follows, all from one sample in a study of blood T cells in healthy people across ages. From the 5' RACE reads, TCRdb called clonotypes with MiXCR, one entry per CDR3 protein. The table includes around 710,000 distinct CDR3 sequences, more than 40% detected once. The sample comprised blood. Receptors originate from a woman aged 60 to 75 in good health. CDR3s include the opening cysteine and the closing phenylalanine or tryptophan. The D gene is left open where the match is weak.

CDR3: CTSSLASAGTSSRETQYF
V: TRBV13
D: TRBD2

CDR3: CASSRGLAEGYNEQFF
V: TRBV4-1
D: TRBD2

CDR3: CAGSEYRGRETQYF
V: TRBV25-1
D: .

CDR3: CARLRDLTYEQYF
V: TRBV21-1
D: .

CDR3: CASSLVGALYEQYF
V: TRBV11-2
D: .

CDR3: CASSPSGTAAYEQYF
V: TRBV18
D: TRBD1

CDR3: CASSSERGLTEKLFF
V: TRBV7-2
D: .

CDR3: CASSSGTAFYGYTF
V: TRBV12-3/TRBV12-4
D: TRBD1

CDR3: CAGSEQGTYNEQFF
V: TRBV25-1
D: TRBD1

CDR3: CSVARGWTGELFF
V: TRBV29-1
D: TRBD1

CDR3: CASRDRLNQPQHF
V: TRBV12-3/TRBV12-4
D: TRBD1

CDR3: CASSVGWGLASSTDTQYF
V: TRBV3-1
D: TRBD2

CDR3: CASSHRVGPGNEQFF
V: TRBV4-1
D: .

CDR3: CASRGTAGGTDTQYF
V: TRBV5-1
D: .

CDR3: CSASDAGNSYEQYF
V: TRBV20-1
D: .